A single count supports the clone carrying this T cell receptor beta chain. What it binds is not known. TCRdb's table, derived via immunoSEQ multiplex PCR, lists solely in-frame clones and lacks some. The table lists a few hundred thousand clones, 90% of them singletons. These data belong to a study of cytomegalovirus exposure and HLA in healthy donors. V lost 5 bases and J lost 5, with 5 bases in between. From germline, CDR1 is SGHTA and CDR2 FQGNSA. The CDR3 sequence is 11 residues long. The study, taken as a whole, reports: In the roughly 110 validation repertoires, approximately 94% of cluster scores exceeded 0, per a later analysis. With high specificity and sensitivity, the classifier reportedly diagnosed cytomegalovirus status.

The V gene is TRBV7-2, the J gene TRBJ2-3; D remains unclear. The sample consisted of PBMCs. The origin of this receptor is a woman younger than 35 in good health and CMV-seronegative. The CDR3: CASSNKDTQYF. In nucleotides, the CDR3 is TGTGCCAGCAGCAACAAAGATACGCAGTATTTT.